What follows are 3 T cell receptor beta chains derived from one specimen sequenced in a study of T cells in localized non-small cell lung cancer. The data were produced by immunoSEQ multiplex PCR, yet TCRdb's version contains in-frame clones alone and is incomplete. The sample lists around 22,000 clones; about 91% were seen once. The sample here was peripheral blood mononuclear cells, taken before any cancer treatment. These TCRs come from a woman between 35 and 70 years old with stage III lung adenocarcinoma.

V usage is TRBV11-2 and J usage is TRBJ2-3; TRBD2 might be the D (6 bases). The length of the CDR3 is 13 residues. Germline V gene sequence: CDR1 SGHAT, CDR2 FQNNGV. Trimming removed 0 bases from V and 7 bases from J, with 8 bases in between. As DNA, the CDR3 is TGTGCCAGCAGCTTAGATCGGGGGAATACGCAGTATTTT. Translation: CASSLDRGNTQYF.

The CDR3 DNA is TGTGCCAGCAGCACCAGACAGGGACAATACAATGAGCAGTTCTTC. It codes for CASSTRQGQYNEQFF. This rearrangement joins TRBV5-4 to TRBJ2-1, with 7 bases lining up with TRBD1. V shed 4 bases and J 4 bases; nucleotides not matched to a gene: 8. Germline V gene lookup returns CDR1 SGHNT and CDR2 YYREEE (reference sequence). This CDR3 region has 15 residues.

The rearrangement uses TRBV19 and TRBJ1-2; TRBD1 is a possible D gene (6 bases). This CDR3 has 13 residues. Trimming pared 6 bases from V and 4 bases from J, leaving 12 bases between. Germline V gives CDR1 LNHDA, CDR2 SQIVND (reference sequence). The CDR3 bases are TGTGCCAGTAGGACCAAGGACAGCTATGGCTACACCTTC. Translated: CASRTKDSYGYTF.